This TCR beta chain was identified in a study of a mutant IDH1 vaccine in newly diagnosed glioma. About the research overall: Vaccination started 4-6 weeks after radiotherapy alone, or with temozolomide cycles. Broader study findings: Vaccination elicited immune responses in approximately 93% of patients.

Using immunoSEQ multiplex PCR, the repertoire was profiled, and TCRdb retains in-frame clones only, with some absent. The data contain 60,000 or so clones, approximately 82% of them singletons. Time point in this sample: week 5, during vaccination. In every dose of vaccine, 300 ug of mutant IDH1 20-mer peptide was given alongside topical imiquimod. There were new WHO grade 3 or 4 astrocytomas in the donors, and these were IDH1-mutant and ATRX-lost. The germline V gene encodes CDR1 SQVTM and CDR2 ANQGSEA. The CDR3 totals 15 residues. V was cut by 7 bases and J by 0 bases, with 18 bases left in between. This clone turned up a few times. Its antigen is unidentified.

This chain connects TRBV29-1 to TRBJ1-1, with D perhaps matching TRBD1 (5 bases). The receptor was derived from a woman aged 18 to 35 with glioma. Some clones in this sample may be carry-over from other donors' samples. Sequences were derived from PBMCs, sampled from a glioma patient whose treatment included an IDH1 peptide vaccine. In DNA, the CDR3 is TGCAGCGCCCGGGGGGGGACGGTTATGAACACTGAAGCTTTCTTT. As protein: CSARGGTVMNTEAFF.